This TCR beta chain was recorded in a study of shared clonotypes between healthy human individuals. This clone was recorded once. A read error may produce the germline difference seen at one junction end. Assay used: immunoSEQ multiplex PCR; TCRdb lists only in-frame clones, some missing. The sample gives some 2.3 million clones, approximately 93% of which show up once; approximately 0.4% is in the top ten. The CDR3 totals 14 residues. From germline, CDR1 is SGHTA and CDR2 FQGNSA. The sequencing sample was made of naive CD4+ T cells from PBMCs. Subset meaning: CD45RA+ positively selected. This chain uses TRBV7-2 with TRBJ1-2; D is undetermined. The clonotype comes from a young man in good health. Some clones in this sample may be carry-over from other donors' samples. Here the CDR3 reads CANSLDPPGYGYTF. Written as DNA, the CDR3 is TGTGCCAACAGCTTAGATCCTCCGGGCTATGGCTACACCTTC. Based on the CDR3 plus reference TRBV7-2 and TRBJ1-2, the full variable domain is GAGVSQSPSNKVTEKGKDVELRCDPISGHTALYWYRQSLGQGLEFLIYFQGNSAPDKSGLPSDRFSAERTGGSVSTLTIQRTQQEDSAVYLCANSLDPPGYGYTFGSGTRLTVV.